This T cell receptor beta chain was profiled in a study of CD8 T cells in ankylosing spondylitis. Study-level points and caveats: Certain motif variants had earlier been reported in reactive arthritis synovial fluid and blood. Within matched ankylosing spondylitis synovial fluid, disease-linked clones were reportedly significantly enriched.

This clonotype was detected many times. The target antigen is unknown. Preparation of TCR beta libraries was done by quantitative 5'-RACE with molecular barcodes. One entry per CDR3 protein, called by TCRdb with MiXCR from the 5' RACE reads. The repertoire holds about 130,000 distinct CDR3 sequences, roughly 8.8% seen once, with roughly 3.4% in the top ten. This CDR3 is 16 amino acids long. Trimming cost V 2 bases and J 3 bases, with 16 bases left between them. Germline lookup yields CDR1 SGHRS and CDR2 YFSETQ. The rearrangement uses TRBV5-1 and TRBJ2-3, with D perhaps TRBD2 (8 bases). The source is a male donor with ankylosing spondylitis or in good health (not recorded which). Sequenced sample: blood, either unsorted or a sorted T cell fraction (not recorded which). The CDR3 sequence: CASSFREGASTDTQYF. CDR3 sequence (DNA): TGCGCCAGCAGCTTCCGGGAGGGGGCTAGTACAGATACGCAGTATTTT. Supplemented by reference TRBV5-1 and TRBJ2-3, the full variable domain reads KAGVTQTPRYLIKTRGQQVTLSCSPISGHRSVSWYQQTPGQGLQFLFEYFSETQRNKGNFPGRFSGRQFSNSRSEMNVSTLELGDSALYLCASSFREGASTDTQYFGPGTRLTVL.